This T cell receptor beta chain is drawn from a study of shared clonotypes between healthy human individuals. Study-level points and caveats: Estimated clonotype richness was generally higher in naive than memory subsets.

Per germline, CDR1 MDHEN and CDR2 SYDVKM. V was pared by 6 bases and J by 7 bases, with 16 bases between. CDR3 length: 13 residues. About this clone itself: Its antigen remains unknown.

TCRdb keeps only in-frame clones here, not all; method: immunoSEQ multiplex PCR. The sample lists roughly 1,500,000 clones, approximately 98% seen once, with approximately 0.44% in the top ten. The rearrangement joins TRBV28 to TRBJ2-7; D is unclear. The specimen was naive CD4+ T cells sorted from blood. The subset denotes: CD45RA+ positively selected. This clonotype was sampled from a man aged 25 to 40 in good health. The CDR3 bases are TGTGCCAGCAGGACGGTCAGCGAGAGGGAGCAGTACTTC. Its translation: CASRTVSEREQYF.